This T cell receptor beta chain is from a study of T-cell reconstitution after alpha-beta-depleted transplantation in children. Study findings and constraints: Certain patients had high TCRbeta diversity at day 60, and it came from recipient T cells and thymic progenitors that survived. Expanded graft clones numbering several hundred reportedly gave rise to alpha-beta T cells about two months after transplant.

This clonotype was seen only a few times. Its antigen is as yet unknown. Unique molecular identifiers were incorporated into the prepared TCRbeta library. TCRdb re-called the PCR reads with MiXCR, one entry per CDR3 protein. The repertoire holds some 300,000 distinct CDR3 sequences, with 10% as singletons. The J segment lost 2 bases and the V segment lost 0 bases, leaving 3 bases of the junction unmatched. CDR1 and CDR2 (germline): MGHRA, YSYEKL. The CDR3 loop spans 16 amino acids. The sample in question was PBMCs, obtained before TCRalphabeta/CD19-depleted stem cell transplant. This clonotype was sampled from a boy under two years old with acute myeloid leukemia, due to receive a stem cell transplant. This rearrangement joins TRBV4-1 to TRBJ2-5; 10 nucleotides line up with TRBD2. The CDR3 DNA reads TGCGCCAGCAGCCAAGAAAGCGGGGGGGCTCAAGAGACCCAGTACTTC. Its protein product is CASSQESGGAQETQYF.